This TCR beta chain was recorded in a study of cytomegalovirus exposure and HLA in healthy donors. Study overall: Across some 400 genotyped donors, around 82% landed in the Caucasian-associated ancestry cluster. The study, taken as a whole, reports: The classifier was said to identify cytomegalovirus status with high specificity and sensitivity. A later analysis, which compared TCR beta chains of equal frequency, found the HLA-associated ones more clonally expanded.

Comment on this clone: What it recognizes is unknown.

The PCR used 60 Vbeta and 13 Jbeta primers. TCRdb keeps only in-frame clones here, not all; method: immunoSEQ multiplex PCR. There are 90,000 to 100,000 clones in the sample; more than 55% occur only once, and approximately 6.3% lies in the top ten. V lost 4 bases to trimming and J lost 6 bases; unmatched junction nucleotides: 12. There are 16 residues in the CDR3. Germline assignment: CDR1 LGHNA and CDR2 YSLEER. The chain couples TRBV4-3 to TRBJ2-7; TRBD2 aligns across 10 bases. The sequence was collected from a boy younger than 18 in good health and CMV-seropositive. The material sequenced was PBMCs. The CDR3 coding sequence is TGCGCCAGCAGCCCCGACCTAGCGGGAGAAGTAGGCGAGCAGTACTTC. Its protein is CASSPDLAGEVGEQYF.